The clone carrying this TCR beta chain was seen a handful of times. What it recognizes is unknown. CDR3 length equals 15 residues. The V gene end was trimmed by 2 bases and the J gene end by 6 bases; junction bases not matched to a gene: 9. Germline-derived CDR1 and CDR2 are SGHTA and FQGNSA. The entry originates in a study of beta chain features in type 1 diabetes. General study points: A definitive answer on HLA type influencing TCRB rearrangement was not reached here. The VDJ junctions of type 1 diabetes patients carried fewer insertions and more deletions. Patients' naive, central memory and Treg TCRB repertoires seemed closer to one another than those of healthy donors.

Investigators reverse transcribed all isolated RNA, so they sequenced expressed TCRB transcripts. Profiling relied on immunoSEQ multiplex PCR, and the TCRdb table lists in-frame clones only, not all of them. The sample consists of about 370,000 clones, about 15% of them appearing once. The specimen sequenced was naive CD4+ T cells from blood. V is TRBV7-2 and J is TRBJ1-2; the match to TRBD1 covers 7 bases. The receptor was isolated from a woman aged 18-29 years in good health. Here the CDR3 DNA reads TGTGCCAGCAGCTTATTGGCAGGGGGTAGGGATGGCTACACCTTC. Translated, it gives CASSLLAGGRDGYTF.